Below are 13 T cell receptor beta chains sequenced from a single sample in a study of blood T cell repertoires in COVID-19. Assay used: immunoSEQ multiplex PCR; TCRdb lists only in-frame clones, some missing. Of about 310,000 clones detected, around 87% appear once; the ten largest clones hold 3.5% to 4.5%. The sample consisted of PBMCs or T cells enriched from blood (not recorded which). The receptor set was obtained from a woman aged 18-35 years with acute COVID-19.

This chain joins TRBV11-2 and TRBJ2-3; TRBD2 is a possible D gene (6 bases). Germline lookup yields CDR1 SGHAT and CDR2 FQNNGV. This CDR3 has 16 residues. V was shortened by 4 bases and J by 0 bases, with 14 bases between the two germline ends. In DNA form, the CDR3 reads TGTGCCAGCAGCTCGGGAGCCTCTCCTAGCACAGATACGCAGTATTTT. Protein product: CASSSGASPSTDTQYF.

The chain combines TRBV7-9 with TRBJ2-1; 8 bases match TRBD2. The germline gives CDR1 SEHNR, CDR2 FQNEAQ (reference sequence). J lost 5 bases, V lost 4 bases, and 7 bases had no gene match. The CDR3 runs 15 residues. CDR3 DNA: TGTGCCAGCAGCTCCCATGCCGGGAGGGACAATGAGCAGTTCTTC. Translated, it gives CASSSHAGRDNEQFF.

This sequence joins TRBV7-3 and TRBJ2-2, with a tentative D call TRBD1 (6 bases). V gave up 3 bases and J gave up 5 bases, with 10 bases separating them. CDR1 is SGHTA, CDR2 FQGTGA, per germline. The CDR3 runs to 14 residues. The CDR3, as DNA: TGTGCCAGCAGCTTCCCGGACAGAACCGGGGAGCTGTTTTTT. It yields the protein CASSFPDRTGELFF.

CDR3 nucleotide sequence: TGTGCCAGCAGCCCGGGGACTGCCTACAATGAGCAGTTCTTC. Translated: CASSPGTAYNEQFF. The rearrangement uses TRBV11-2 and TRBJ2-1, with TRBD2 as a possible D gene (6 bases). Germline V CDR1 and CDR2: SGHAT, FQNNGV. CDR3 length: 14 amino acids. V lost 5 bases and J 2 bases, leaving 10 bases between the germline ends.

V usage is TRBV24-1 and J usage is TRBJ2-6, with 9 bases identical to TRBD1. Trimming cost V 6 bases and J 0 bases; bases outside gene matches: 5. The CDR3 has 17 amino acids. Germline V gene lookup returns CDR1 KGHDR and CDR2 SFDVKD. In nucleotides, the CDR3 is TGTGCCACCAGTCCCGGACAGGGGTACTCTGGGGCCAACGTCCTGACTTTC. It encodes CATSPGQGYSGANVLTF.

The chain couples TRBV6-1 to TRBJ1-2; tentatively, D is TRBD1 (6 bases). Germline CDR1 is MNHNS and CDR2 is SASEGT. This CDR3 has 15 residues. Trimming cost V 1 base and J 4 bases, with 13 bases left between them. The CDR3 DNA sequence: TGTGCCAGCAGTGAAGGTCAGACAGGTCTCTATGGCTACACCTTC. Encoded protein: CASSEGQTGLYGYTF.

The chain links TRBV7-3 to TRBJ1-3; TRBD1 is a possible D gene (6 bases). Trimming removed 8 bases from V and 9 bases from J, with 11 bases in between. Per the germline V gene, CDR1 is SGHTA and CDR2 is FQGTGA. CDR3 size: 11 residues. The CDR3 sequence: CASGRGSTIYF. CDR3 bases: TGTGCCAGCGGAAGGGGGAGCACCATATATTTT.

The chain combines TRBV3-1 (or the pseudogene TRBV3-2) with TRBJ2-1, with 14 nucleotides matching TRBD2. V was clipped by 4 bases and J by 8 bases; unmatched bases: 10. CDR1 is LGHDT and CDR2 is YNNKEL in the germline V gene (reference sequence). The CDR3 covers 17 residues. CDR3 sequence (DNA): TGTGCCAGCAGCCGTGGACTAGCGGGAGGTCCAGACGATGAGCAGTTCTTC. It specifies CASSRGLAGGPDDEQFF.

V is TRBV6-6 and J is TRBJ2-7; 9 bases line up with TRBD2. CDR3 length equals 14 residues. Germline lookup yields CDR1 MNHNY and CDR2 SVGAGI (reference sequence). J gave up 7 bases and V 4 bases, and 8 bases lay outside the gene matches. The CDR3 is CASSSRLAEKEQYF. The CDR3 DNA reads TGTGCCAGCAGTTCACGACTAGCGGAAAAGGAGCAGTACTTC.

Only one count was recorded for this clone. The chain employs TRBV5-5 and TRBJ1-5; perhaps TRBD1 as D (5 bases). The germline V gene has CDR1 SGHKS and CDR2 YYEKEE (reference sequence). V gave up 3 bases and J gave up 3 bases, with 16 bases separating them. The CDR3 covers 16 residues. The CDR3 is CASSSSIGGANQPQHF. DNA of the CDR3: TGTGCCAGCAGCTCAAGTATCGGAGGGGCCAATCAGCCCCAGCATTTT. Combining the CDR3 with reference TRBV5-5 and TRBJ1-5 gives the whole variable domain DAGVTQSPTHLIKTRGQQVTLRCSPISGHKSVSWYQQVLGQGPQFIFQYYEKEERGRGNFPDRFSARQFPNYSSELNVNALLLGDSALYLCASSSSIGGANQPQHFGDGTRLSIL.

This clone has just a few counts. The rearrangement joins TRBV5-1 to TRBJ1-1, with D maybe TRBD1 (5 bases). The germline V gene has CDR1 SGHRS and CDR2 YFSETQ. CDR3 size: 14 residues. Trimming removed 0 bases from V and 0 bases from J, with 6 bases in between. This CDR3 reads CASSLGQMNTEAFF. The CDR3 nucleotides read TGCGCCAGCAGCTTGGGACAGATGAACACTGAAGCTTTCTTT.

This chain joins TRBV19 and TRBJ1-6; possible D gene TRBD1, 5 bases. V was pared by 10 bases and J by 7 bases, with 14 bases between. Per the germline V gene, CDR1 is LNHDA and CDR2 is SQIVND (reference sequence). This CDR3 contains 13 residues. The CDR3 sequence is CATSRGYNSPLHF. The DNA of the CDR3 is TGTGCCACCTCTAGGGGATACAATTCACCCCTCCACTTT.

This clone was picked up one time. The rearrangement links TRBV10-3 to TRBJ1-1; the match to TRBD1 covers 7 bases. The CDR3 extends over 13 amino acids. CDR1 is ENHRY and CDR2 is SYGVKD in the germline V gene. The ends lost 2 bases at V and 7 bases at J; junction bases unmatched: 4. The CDR3 loop is CAISEEGTVEAFF. In DNA, the CDR3 is TGTGCCATCAGTGAGGAGGGGACAGTTGAAGCTTTCTTT.